This is a list of T cell receptor beta chains from one sample in a study of T-cell memory formation after mild COVID-19. MiXCR, run by TCRdb on the 5' RACE reads, gives a single entry per CDR3 protein. The profile covers over 130,000 distinct CDR3 sequences, with 11% to 15% appearing a single time and about 27% taken by the ten largest. Sample: PBMCs or a T cell subset sorted from them (not recorded which). The receptors here all came from an adult woman who had mild COVID-19 (a few samples of this study predate the infection). Cell type and time point are not known. Both conserved end residues are part of each CDR3. The order of the fields is CDR3 protein, CDR3 DNA, V gene, D gene, clone size, J gene. D genes are given only for firm matches. A row's size may be missing; if present it is once, few, many or a size class.

CDR3: CDSSLGAQGFGNQPQHF
DNA: TGTGACAGCAGCTTGGGGGCACAGGGGTTCGGCAATCAGCCCCAGCATTTT
V: TRBV5-6
D: TRBD1
size: -
J: TRBJ1-5

CDR3: CASTGLVGRETQYF
DNA: TGTGCCAGCACCGGCTTGGTGGGGCGAGAGACCCAGTACTTC
V: TRBV12-3/TRBV12-4
D: -
size: many
J: TRBJ2-5

CDR3: CSARGVGTGSHQPQHF
DNA: TGCAGTGCTAGAGGGGTTGGGACAGGGTCTCATCAGCCCCAGCATTTT
V: TRBV20-1
D: TRBD1
size: few
J: TRBJ1-5

CDR3: CATRDWGNTEAFF
DNA: TGTGCCACCCGAGACTGGGGCAACACTGAAGCTTTCTTT
V: TRBV19
D: -
size: -
J: TRBJ1-1

CDR3: CATMGPEGSNTGELFF
DNA: TGTGCCACCATGGGACCGGAGGGGTCGAACACCGGGGAGCTGTTTTTT
V: TRBV24-1
D: -
size: few
J: TRBJ2-2

CDR3: CASSLRWAREAFF
DNA: TGTGCCAGCAGTTTAAGGTGGGCTCGTGAAGCTTTCTTT
V: TRBV12-3/TRBV12-4
D: -
size: -
J: TRBJ1-1

CDR3: CASSAEGRDGYEQYF
DNA: TGCGCCAGCAGCGCTGAGGGGCGGGACGGCTACGAGCAGTACTTC
V: TRBV4-1
D: -
size: few
J: TRBJ2-7

CDR3: CATRNSGGTEAFF
DNA: TGTGCCACCAGAAATTCAGGGGGCACTGAAGCTTTCTTT
V: TRBV24-1
D: TRBD1
size: many
J: TRBJ1-1

CDR3: CSGREGTDTQYF
DNA: TGCAGCGGACGTGAGGGGACAGATACGCAGTATTTT
V: TRBV29-1
D: -
size: -
J: TRBJ2-3

CDR3: CASSLDYEQFF
DNA: TGTGCCAGCAGCTTAGATTATGAGCAGTTCTTC
V: TRBV7-9
D: -
size: -
J: TRBJ2-1

CDR3: CSASPGTSSGANVLTF
DNA: TGCAGTGCTAGCCCGGGCACTTCCTCTGGGGCCAACGTCCTGACTTTC
V: TRBV20-1
D: -
size: few
J: TRBJ2-6

CDR3: CASSQGQGGPRSYNEQFF
DNA: TGCGCCAGCAGCCAAGGACAGGGGGGGCCTCGATCCTACAATGAGCAGTTCTTC
V: TRBV4-3
D: TRBD1
size: -
J: TRBJ2-1

CDR3: CSVEVPDRGTEAFF
DNA: TGCAGCGTTGAAGTCCCGGACAGGGGTACTGAAGCTTTCTTT
V: TRBV29-1
D: TRBD1
size: few
J: TRBJ1-1

CDR3: CASSIKDKYYEQYF
DNA: TGCGCCAGCAGTATCAAGGACAAATATTACGAGCAGTACTTC
V: TRBV4-1
D: -
size: few
J: TRBJ2-7

CDR3: CASSSRRTGRTDTQYF
DNA: TGTGCCAGCAGCAGTCGGCGGACAGGCCGCACAGATACGCAGTATTTT
V: TRBV21-1
D: -
size: few
J: TRBJ2-3

CDR3: CAWSRAVGPEQFF
DNA: TGTGCCTGGTCGCGGGCTGTAGGACCGGAGCAGTTCTTC
V: TRBV30
D: -
size: -
J: TRBJ2-1

CDR3: CATLRVDNEQFF
DNA: TGTGCCACCCTCAGGGTGGACAATGAGCAGTTCTTC
V: TRBV25-1
D: -
size: -
J: TRBJ2-1

CDR3: CASRLAGGWETQYF
DNA: TGTGCCTCGCGACTAGCGGGAGGATGGGAGACCCAGTACTTC
V: TRBV5-6
D: TRBD2
size: -
J: TRBJ2-5

CDR3: CASSSDKDTEAFF
DNA: TGTGCCAGCAGCTCGGACAAGGACACTGAAGCTTTCTTT
V: TRBV5-6
D: -
size: few
J: TRBJ1-1

CDR3: CSATGTGASYEQYF
DNA: TGCAGTGCTACCGGGACAGGGGCATCCTACGAGCAGTACTTC
V: TRBV20-1
D: TRBD1
size: -
J: TRBJ2-7

CDR3: CASSQDAIAGVDNEQFF
DNA: TGCGCCAGCAGCCAAGACGCCATCGCGGGAGTGGACAATGAGCAGTTCTTC
V: TRBV4-3
D: TRBD2
size: -
J: TRBJ2-1

CDR3: CASSPGTSIHGGYTF
DNA: TGTGCCAGCAGTCCTGGGACATCTATCCATGGTGGCTACACCTTC
V: TRBV27
D: -
size: few
J: TRBJ1-2

CDR3: CASGTSDSVSYEQYF
DNA: TGTGCCAGCGGGACTAGCGACTCTGTGTCCTACGAGCAGTACTTC
V: TRBV7-6
D: TRBD2
size: -
J: TRBJ2-7

CDR3: CATSRGQRSYEQYF
DNA: TGTGCCACCAGCAGAGGACAGCGCTCCTACGAGCAGTACTTC
V: TRBV15
D: -
size: -
J: TRBJ2-7

CDR3: CASSPRWAGGSGYTF
DNA: TGTGCCAGCAGTCCCCGATGGGCAGGGGGCTCTGGCTACACCTTC
V: TRBV6-5
D: TRBD1
size: few
J: TRBJ1-2

CDR3: CASSPAELGETQYF
DNA: TGTGCCAGCAGCCCAGCGGAGTTAGGAGAGACCCAGTACTTC
V: TRBV9
D: -
size: -
J: TRBJ2-5

CDR3: CASSLGQGGQPQHF
DNA: TGTGCCAGCAGCCTCGGACAGGGAGGGCAGCCCCAGCATTTT
V: TRBV5-6
D: TRBD1
size: few
J: TRBJ1-5

CDR3: CSALGGRLNYGYTF
DNA: TGCAGCGCCCTCGGAGGCAGGCTTAACTATGGCTACACCTTC
V: TRBV29-1
D: -
size: few
J: TRBJ1-2

CDR3: CASSFFWTGGGEDTQYF
DNA: TGTGCCAGCAGCTTTTTCTGGACAGGGGGCGGCGAAGATACGCAGTATTTT
V: TRBV5-8
D: TRBD1
size: few
J: TRBJ2-3

CDR3: CASSLTVTLPLTETQYF
DNA: TGTGCCAGCAGCTTGACAGTCACACTTCCCTTAACAGAGACCCAGTACTTC
V: TRBV7-2
D: -
size: few
J: TRBJ2-5

CDR3: CSVEEAGAGYEQYF
DNA: TGCAGCGTTGAAGAGGCAGGGGCTGGGTACGAGCAGTACTTC
V: TRBV29-1
D: -
size: -
J: TRBJ2-7

CDR3: CASSSGLPEAFF
DNA: TGTGCCAGCAGTTCGGGCTTACCTGAAGCTTTCTTT
V: TRBV12-3/TRBV12-4
D: -
size: -
J: TRBJ1-1

CDR3: CASSERQGAWMNTEAFF
DNA: TGTGCCAGCAGCGAGCGACAGGGGGCTTGGATGAACACTGAAGCTTTCTTT
V: TRBV21-1
D: -
size: -
J: TRBJ1-1

CDR3: CASSPTTGGSFLEAFF
DNA: TGCGCCAGCAGCCCCACCACCGGGGGGAGTTTCCTCGAAGCTTTCTTT
V: TRBV5-1
D: -
size: few
J: TRBJ1-1

CDR3: CASSSSGPSNEKLFF
DNA: TGTGCCAGCAGCTCGTCCGGGCCCTCGAATGAAAAACTGTTTTTT
V: TRBV7-9
D: -
size: few
J: TRBJ1-4

CDR3: CASSLGTRGVYEQYF
DNA: TGCGCCAGCAGTTTAGGGACGCGGGGGGTCTACGAGCAGTACTTC
V: TRBV12-3/TRBV12-4
D: TRBD2
size: -
J: TRBJ2-7

CDR3: CASGLAGGPEQFF
DNA: TGTGCCAGCGGACTAGCGGGAGGGCCTGAGCAGTTCTTC
V: TRBV27
D: TRBD2
size: -
J: TRBJ2-1

CDR3: CASSQVSRVAYNEQFF
DNA: TGCGCCAGCAGCCAAGTCTCGAGAGTAGCCTACAATGAGCAGTTCTTC
V: TRBV4-1
D: -
size: once
J: TRBJ2-1

CDR3: CSARDRGLAGNNEQFF
DNA: TGCAGTGCTAGAGATCGCGGCCTAGCGGGGAACAATGAGCAGTTCTTC
V: TRBV20-1
D: TRBD2
size: -
J: TRBJ2-1

CDR3: CASSSQGFAYTEAFF
DNA: TGTGCCAGCAGCTCACAGGGTTTTGCTTACACTGAAGCTTTCTTT
V: TRBV7-6
D: -
size: few
J: TRBJ1-1

CDR3: CASSLVSHSPNYGYTF
DNA: TGTGCCAGCAGCTTGGTATCGCACAGTCCTAACTATGGCTACACCTTC
V: TRBV5-5
D: -
size: few
J: TRBJ1-2

CDR3: CSVGESIGPGELFF
DNA: TGCAGCGTAGGGGAAAGTATAGGCCCCGGGGAGCTGTTTTTT
V: TRBV29-1
D: -
size: -
J: TRBJ2-2

CDR3: CASSQEFLRGNGYTF
DNA: TGTGCCAGCAGCCAAGAATTTCTCCGGGGAAATGGCTACACCTTC
V: TRBV3-1
D: -
size: few
J: TRBJ1-2

CDR3: CASSRPGGLGYQETQYF
DNA: TGTGCCAGCAGCCGTCCCGGAGGACTGGGATACCAAGAGACCCAGTACTTC
V: TRBV7-6
D: -
size: many
J: TRBJ2-5

CDR3: CASSFSADKIPGELFF
DNA: TGTGCCAGCAGCTTTTCGGCGGACAAGATTCCCGGGGAGCTGTTTTTT
V: TRBV5-5
D: -
size: few
J: TRBJ2-2